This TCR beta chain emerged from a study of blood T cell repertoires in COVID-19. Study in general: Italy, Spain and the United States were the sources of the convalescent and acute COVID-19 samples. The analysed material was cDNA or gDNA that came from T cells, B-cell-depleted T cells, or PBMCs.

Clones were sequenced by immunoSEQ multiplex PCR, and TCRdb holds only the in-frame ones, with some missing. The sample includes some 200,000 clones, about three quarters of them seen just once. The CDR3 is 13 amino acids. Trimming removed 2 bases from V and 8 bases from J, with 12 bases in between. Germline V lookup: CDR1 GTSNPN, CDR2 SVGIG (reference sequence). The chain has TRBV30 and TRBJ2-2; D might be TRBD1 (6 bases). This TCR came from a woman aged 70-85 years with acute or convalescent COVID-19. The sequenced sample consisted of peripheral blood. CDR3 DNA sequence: TGTGCCTGGAGTCACAGGGATGCAGGGGAGCTGTTTTTT. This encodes CAWSHRDAGELFF. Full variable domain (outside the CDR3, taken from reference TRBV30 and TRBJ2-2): SQTIHQWPATLVQPVGSPLSLECTVEGTSNPNLYWYRQAAGRGLQLLFYSVGIGQISSEVPQNLSASRPQDRQFILSSKKLLLSDSGFYLCAWSHRDAGELFFGEGSRLTVL.